A single sample gave rise to the 14 T cell receptor beta chains below, sequenced in a study of T cell repertoires in ileal Crohn's disease. Profiled with immunoSEQ multiplex PCR; TCRdb holds only in-frame clones, not every one. The sample consists of about 59,000 clones, roughly nine tenths of them appearing once. The time point: neoterminal ileum biopsy at postoperative endoscopy, about 6 months after surgery. Sequenced: ileal tissue. The receptors come from an adult with Crohn's disease.

This clone has more than one count but fewer than ten. The CDR3 here is CASSPDRNSRYGYTF. The CDR3 coding sequence is TGTGCCAGCAGCCCGGACAGAAACTCCCGCTATGGCTACACCTTC. V usage is TRBV5-6 and J usage is TRBJ1-2; tentatively, D is TRBD1 (6 bases). Trimming took off 4 bases at V and 4 bases at J, with 17 bases between the two ends. The CDR3 contains 15 residues. Germline V gene sequence: CDR1 SGHDT, CDR2 YYEEEE.

The chain recombines TRBV2 with TRBJ1-4; 8 nucleotides agree with TRBD1. The CDR3 loop spans 16 amino acids. J gave up 0 bases and V 5 bases, and 5 bases lay outside the gene matches. Germline CDR1 and CDR2: SNHLY and FYNNEI. Here the CDR3 DNA reads TGTGCCAGCAGTTGGGGACAGGTTGCAACTAATGAAAAACTGTTTTTT. It codes for CASSWGQVATNEKLFF. Full variable domain (missing parts from reference TRBV2 and TRBJ1-4): EPEVTQTPSHQVTQMGQEVILRCVPISNHLYFYWYRQILGQKVEFLVSFYNNEISEKSEIFDDQFSVERPDGSNFTLKIRSTKLEDSAMYFCASSWGQVATNEKLFFGSGTQLSVL.

This rearrangement joins TRBV11-2 to TRBJ2-1, with D possibly TRBD1 on 5 matching bases. Germline V gene lookup returns CDR1 SGHAT and CDR2 FQNNGV. V lost 8 bases and J 3 bases, leaving 11 bases between the germline ends. This CDR3 spans 13 amino acids. CDR3 DNA sequence: TGTGCCAGCGTAATAACAGGCTACAATGAGCAGTTCTTC. Protein sequence: CASVITGYNEQFF. The full variable domain, rest sourced from reference TRBV11-2 and TRBJ2-1, is EAGVAQSPRYKIIEKRQSVAFWCNPISGHATLYWYQQILGQGPKLLIQFQNNGVVDDSQLPKDRFSAERLKGVDSTLKIQPAKLEDSAVYLCASVITGYNEQFFGPGTRLTVL.

The gene calls are TRBV7-8 and TRBJ2-3, with D maybe TRBD2 (5 bases). The ends were cut back, 1 base at V and 5 bases at J, with 7 bases in the middle. The CDR3 loop spans 13 amino acids. CDR1 SGHVS and CDR2 FQNEAQ come from the germline V gene. The CDR3 nucleotides are TGTGCCAGCAGCTTAGACCGGGGAGATACGCAGTATTTT. Its protein is CASSLDRGDTQYF.

V gene TRBV2 combines with J gene TRBJ1-5; D possibly corresponds to TRBD1 (6 bases). In germline, CDR1 is SNHLY, CDR2 FYNNEI. This CDR3 region has 16 residues. Trimming pared 2 bases from V and 1 base from J, leaving 12 bases between. The CDR3 spells CASSESGGASNQPQHF. In DNA form, the CDR3 reads TGTGCCAGCAGTGAATCGGGGGGCGCGAGCAATCAGCCCCAGCATTTT.

This clone was counted between two and nine times. V is TRBV7-2 and J is TRBJ2-7; 9 bases line up with TRBD1. Unmatched junction bases numbered 8, after V lost 5 bases and J lost 6 bases. CDR1 is SGHTA, CDR2 FQGNSA, per germline. The CDR3 has 14 amino acids. CDR3 nucleotide sequence: TGTGCCAGCAGCCCAGGACAGGGGACCCTCGAGCAGTACTTC. This gives the protein CASSPGQGTLEQYF.

The V gene is TRBV28, the J gene TRBJ1-2, with D unclear. This CDR3 spans 15 amino acids. Germline assignment: CDR1 MDHEN and CDR2 SYDVKM. The germline V and J ends were trimmed by 2 bases and 6 bases, with 16 bases remaining between them. Here the CDR3 reads CASSLLLVAADGYTF. Here the CDR3 DNA reads TGTGCCAGCAGTTTACTTTTGGTAGCTGCGGATGGCTACACCTTC.

CDR3 sequence: CASSQELQGGEQFF. CDR3 nucleotides: TGCGCCAGCAGCCAAGAGTTACAGGGCGGTGAGCAGTTCTTC. V is TRBV4-1 and J is TRBJ2-1, with D maybe TRBD1 (6 bases). There are 14 residues in the CDR3. Trimming cost V 0 bases and J 9 bases, with 12 bases left between them. The germline gives CDR1 MGHRA, CDR2 YSYEKL.

The V call is TRBV5-1, the J call TRBJ1-1, with D unresolved. The CDR3 sequence is 12 residues long. The V gene lost 0 bases and the J gene lost 11 bases, with 11 bases spanning the gap. Germline assignment: CDR1 SGHRS and CDR2 YFSETQ. CDR3 region: CASSLAEETAFF. CDR3 DNA sequence: TGCGCCAGCAGCTTGGCCGAGGAGACGGCTTTCTTT.

The V gene is TRBV6-5, the J gene TRBJ1-2; possible D gene TRBD1, 6 bases. Trimming left V 7 bases short and J 6 bases short, with 18 bases between. Germline V gene data show CDR1 as MNHEY and CDR2 as SVGAGI. The CDR3 sequence is 14 residues long. The DNA of the CDR3 is TGTGCCAGCACAAAAACAGGGTTGGGCGATGGCTACACCTTC. This sequence encodes CASTKTGLGDGYTF.

The rearrangement uses TRBV28 and TRBJ2-4; TRBD1 matches 8 bases. The CDR3 is 14 residues long. V lost 5 bases and J lost 9; bases outside the gene matches: 9. Germline V CDR1 and CDR2: MDHEN, SYDVKM. CDR3: CASSKLDRDGIQYF. DNA of the CDR3: TGTGCCAGCAGTAAACTGGACAGGGATGGCATTCAGTACTTC.

CDR3 bases: TGTGCCAGCAGCTTGATACCCGGGGGAGGCTACACCTTC. This translates into CASSLIPGGGYTF. The chain has TRBV5-4 and TRBJ1-2; D may be TRBD1 (5 bases). This CDR3 comprises 13 residues. V lost 1 base, J lost 8 bases, and 12 bases lay in between. The V gene's germline CDR1 is SGHNT and CDR2 YYREEE (reference sequence).

This sequence joins TRBV29-1 and TRBJ1-2; TRBD1 agrees at 9 bases. Germline V gene lookup returns CDR1 SQVTM and CDR2 ANQGSEA. V shed 7 bases and J 6 bases; nucleotides not matched to a gene: 15. The CDR3 contains 15 residues. The CDR3 is CSANLPKQGADGYTF. The CDR3 coding sequence is TGCAGCGCAAACTTACCGAAACAGGGGGCGGATGGCTACACCTTC.

V gene TRBV25-1 combines with J gene TRBJ1-5; TRBD1 is a possible D gene (5 bases). CDR3 size: 13 residues. Trimming took 7 bases from V and 6 from J, leaving 13 bases between them. The V gene's germline CDR1 is MGHDK and CDR2 SYGVNS. CDR3: CASMGLGGQPQHF. CDR3 nucleotide sequence: TGTGCCAGCATGGGACTCGGGGGTCAGCCCCAGCATTTT.